The T cell receptor beta chain under discussion was sequenced for a study of vaccination effects on CD4 cells after COVID-19. Study-level background: ViraFEST expansion of antigen-specific CD4+ T cells with viral peptide pools preceded sequencing.

For this clone: No antigen is known for it.

The assay was immunoSEQ multiplex PCR, and TCRdb's table has in-frame clones only and misses some. The profile shows 45,000 to 50,000 clones, 65% to 80% of them singletons. Scientists isolated CD4+ T cells after a roughly 10-day culture period ended. Absence of prior SARS-CoV-2 infection characterized the vaccine recipients, who showed negative nucleocapsid antibodies. This CDR3 region has 14 residues. The V gene's germline CDR1 is MDHEN and CDR2 SYDVKM. V was cut by 3 bases and J by 5 bases, with 14 bases left in between. This rearrangement joins TRBV28 to TRBJ2-7, with D hard to call. This specimen was CD4+ T cells from PBMCs cultured without peptide, taken before COVID-19 vaccination. The sequence was obtained from a human donor who received a COVID-19 vaccine. CDR3 nucleotides: TGTGCCAGCAGTTTTCCCCTAGTTCCCCACGAGCAGTACTTC. Its protein is CASSFPLVPHEQYF. Full variable domain (outside the CDR3, taken from reference TRBV28 and TRBJ2-7): DVKVTQSSRYLVKRTGEKVFLECVQDMDHENMFWYRQDPGLGLRLIYFSYDVKMKEKGDIPEGYSVSREKKERFSLILESASTNQTSMYLCASSFPLVPHEQYFGPGTRLTVT.